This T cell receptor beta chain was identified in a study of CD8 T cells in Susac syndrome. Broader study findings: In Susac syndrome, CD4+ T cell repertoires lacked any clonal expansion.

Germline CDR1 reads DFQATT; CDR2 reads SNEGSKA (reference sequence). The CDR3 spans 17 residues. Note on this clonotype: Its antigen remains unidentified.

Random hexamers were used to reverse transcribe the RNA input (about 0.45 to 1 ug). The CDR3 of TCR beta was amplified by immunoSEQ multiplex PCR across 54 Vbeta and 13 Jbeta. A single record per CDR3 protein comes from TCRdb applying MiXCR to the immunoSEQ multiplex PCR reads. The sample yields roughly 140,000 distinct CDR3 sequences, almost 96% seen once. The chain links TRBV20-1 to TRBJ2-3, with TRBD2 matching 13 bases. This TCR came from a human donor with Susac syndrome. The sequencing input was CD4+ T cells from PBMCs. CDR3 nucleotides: TGCAGGGTGGTCGGACTAGCGGGAGTCCCTAGCACAGATACGCAGTATTTT. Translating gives CRVVGLAGVPSTDTQYF.